This TCR beta chain came from a study of Graves' ophthalmopathy and Graves' hyperthyroidism. As for the study in general: No treatment had been given when peripheral blood was collected at initial diagnosis. Study-wide points: With over 85% sensitivity and 70% to 82% specificity, a 13-signature model separated ophthalmopathy from stable hyperthyroidism. The model forecast ophthalmopathy progression, reaching around 70% sensitivity and about 72% specificity.

PBMCs came from more than 8 ml of fresh peripheral blood. CDR1 GTSNPN and CDR2 SVGIG come from the germline V gene (reference sequence). V lost 2 bases, J lost 6 bases, and 14 bases lay in between. The CDR3 totals 14 residues. This clonotype was picked up one time. Its specificity is not known. Amplified material comprised TCR beta CDR3 regions derived from RNA transcripts. RT-PCR with HTBI primers came first, then second-round multiplex PCR. Via MiXCR, TCRdb re-called the multiplex PCR reads, giving one row per CDR3 protein. The table lists about 210,000 distinct CDR3 sequences, 25% to 30% of them singletons, with 9.1% in the top ten.

The sequencing input was peripheral blood. This chain joins TRBV30 and TRBJ1-5; D uncertain. The TCR originated in a man in his fifties or sixties with Graves' ophthalmopathy. The DNA of the CDR3 is TGTGCCTGGAGTCGCACAGCGGGAGTTCAGCCCCAGCATTTT. As protein: CAWSRTAGVQPQHF.